Listed here is a single T cell receptor (beta chain). Its specificity is not known. Trimming removed 4 bases from V and 4 bases from J; junction bases left unmatched: 9. This CDR3 is 18 amino acids long. Germline V CDR1 and CDR2: SGHNT, YYREEE (reference sequence). Using its own MiXCR run on the RT-PCR reads, TCRdb lists one record per CDR3 protein. Of 30,000 to 40,000 distinct CDR3 sequences in the sample, about 61% are singletons; the top ten hold about 4.5%. The data stem from a study of yellow fever vaccine responses in identical twins. Study conclusions and caveats: Twins reportedly appeared to share part of their vaccine T cell response while keeping part individual.

The V gene is TRBV5-4, the J gene TRBJ2-1; the match to TRBD2 covers 15 bases. The source of this sequence is a woman younger than 35 who received the yellow fever vaccine. The source was T cells from blood (PBMCs), unsorted or a sorted subset (not recorded which), collected before or after yellow fever vaccination (not recorded which). CDR3 sequence reads: CASSKFPGLAGGYNEQFF. Here the CDR3 DNA reads TGTGCCAGCAGCAAGTTCCCGGGACTAGCGGGAGGATACAATGAGCAGTTCTTC.